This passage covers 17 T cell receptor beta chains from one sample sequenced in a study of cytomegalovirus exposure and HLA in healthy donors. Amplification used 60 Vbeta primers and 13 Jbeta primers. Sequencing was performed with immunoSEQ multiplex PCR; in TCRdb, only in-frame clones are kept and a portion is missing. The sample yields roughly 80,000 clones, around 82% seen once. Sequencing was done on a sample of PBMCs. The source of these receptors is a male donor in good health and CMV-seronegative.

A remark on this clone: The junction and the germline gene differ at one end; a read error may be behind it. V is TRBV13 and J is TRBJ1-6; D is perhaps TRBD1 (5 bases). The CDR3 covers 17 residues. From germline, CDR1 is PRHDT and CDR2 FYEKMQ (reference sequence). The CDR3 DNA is TGTGCCAGCAGCTTGGGACGGCGGGGTTCGGGTAATTCACCCCTCAACTTT. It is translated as CASSLGRRGSGNSPLNF.

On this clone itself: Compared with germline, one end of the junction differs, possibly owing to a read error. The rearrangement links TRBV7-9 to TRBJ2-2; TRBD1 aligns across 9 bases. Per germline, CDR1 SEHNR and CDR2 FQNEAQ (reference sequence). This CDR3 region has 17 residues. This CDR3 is CSSSPLWGQGNTGELFF. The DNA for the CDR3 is TGTTCCAGCAGCCCCCTTTGGGGACAGGGAAACACCGGGGAGCTGTTTTTT.

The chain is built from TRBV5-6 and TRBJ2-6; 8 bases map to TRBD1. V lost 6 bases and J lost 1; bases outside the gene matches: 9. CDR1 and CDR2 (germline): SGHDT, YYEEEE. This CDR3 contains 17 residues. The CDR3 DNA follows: TGTGCCAGCACCCGAAGATGGACAGGGTCTGGGGCCAACGTCCTGACTTTC. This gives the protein CASTRRWTGSGANVLTF.

The CDR3 region is CASSLTRRASSSYEQYF. The CDR3 DNA sequence: TGTGCCAGCAGCCTTACTAGGAGGGCCTCTTCCTCCTACGAGCAGTACTTC. The chain employs TRBV7-9 and TRBJ2-7; TRBD2 is a possible D gene (6 bases). CDR3 length: 17 residues. The V gene's germline CDR1 is SEHNR and CDR2 FQNEAQ (reference sequence). V lost 5 bases and J 0 bases, leaving 20 bases between the germline ends.

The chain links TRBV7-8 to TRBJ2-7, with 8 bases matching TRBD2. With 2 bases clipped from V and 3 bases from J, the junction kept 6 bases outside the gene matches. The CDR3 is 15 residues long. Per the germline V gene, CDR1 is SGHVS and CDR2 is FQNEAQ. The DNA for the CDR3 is TGTGCCAGCAGCTTACCCAGCGGGAGAGACTACGAGCAGTACTTC. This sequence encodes CASSLPSGRDYEQYF.

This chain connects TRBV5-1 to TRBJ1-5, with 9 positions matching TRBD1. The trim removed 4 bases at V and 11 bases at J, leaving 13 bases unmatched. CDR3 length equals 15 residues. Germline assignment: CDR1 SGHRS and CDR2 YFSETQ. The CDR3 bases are TGCGCCAGCAGCCTCGGGACAGGGAGGGAGGAAGCCCAGCATTTT. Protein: CASSLGTGREEAQHF. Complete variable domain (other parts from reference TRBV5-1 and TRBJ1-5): KAGVTQTPRYLIKTRGQQVTLSCSPISGHRSVSWYQQTPGQGLQFLFEYFSETQRNKGNFPGRFSGRQFSNSRSEMNVSTLELGDSALYLCASSLGTGREEAQHFGDGTRLSIL.

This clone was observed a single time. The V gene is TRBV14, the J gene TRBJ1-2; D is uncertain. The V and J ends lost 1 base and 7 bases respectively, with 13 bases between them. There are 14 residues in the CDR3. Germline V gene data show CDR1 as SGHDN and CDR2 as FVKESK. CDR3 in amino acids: CASSQVGGWGGYTF. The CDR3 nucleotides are TGTGCCAGCAGCCAAGTGGGAGGTTGGGGTGGCTACACCTTC.

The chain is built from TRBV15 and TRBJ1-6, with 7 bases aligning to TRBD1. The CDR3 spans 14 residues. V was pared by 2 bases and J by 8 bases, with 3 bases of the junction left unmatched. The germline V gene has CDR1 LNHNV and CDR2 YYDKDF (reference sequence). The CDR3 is CATSRTDRDSPLHF. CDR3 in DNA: TGTGCCACCAGCAGAACAGACAGGGATTCACCCCTCCACTTT.

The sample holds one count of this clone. CDR3 residues: CASSLSRGYEQYF. The CDR3 bases are TGTGCCAGCAGTCTGTCCAGGGGGTACGAGCAGTACTTC. The V call is TRBV28, the J call TRBJ2-5, with 7 nucleotides matching TRBD1. The last part of the DNA fits TRBJ2-7 better; the J call may be wrong. The CDR3 contains 13 residues. The germline CDR1 and CDR2 sequences are MDHEN and SYDVKM.

The CDR3 region has the DNA TGTGCCAGCAGTCCAGAGGGGGGACAGTTTTACTATGGCTACACCTTC. Encoded protein: CASSPEGGQFYYGYTF. This chain uses TRBV9 with TRBJ1-2, with 7 bases matching TRBD1. The CDR3 is 16 amino acids. Germline assignment: CDR1 SGDLS and CDR2 YYNGEE. Unmatched junction bases numbered 13, after V lost 5 bases and J lost 3 bases.

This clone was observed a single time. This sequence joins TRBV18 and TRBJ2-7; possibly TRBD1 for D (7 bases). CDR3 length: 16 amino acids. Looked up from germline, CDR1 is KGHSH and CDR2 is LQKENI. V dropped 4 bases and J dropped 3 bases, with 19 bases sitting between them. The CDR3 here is CASSQAAGGQYYEQYF. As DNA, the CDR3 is TGTGCCAGCTCACAAGCGGCCGGGGGACAGTACTACGAGCAGTACTTC.

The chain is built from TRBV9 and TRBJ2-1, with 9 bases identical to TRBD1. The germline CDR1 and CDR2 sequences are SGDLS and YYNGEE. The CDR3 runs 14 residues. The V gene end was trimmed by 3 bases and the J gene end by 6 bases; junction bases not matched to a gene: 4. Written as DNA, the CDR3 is TGTGCCAGCAGCGCCCCGGACAGGGGCAATGAGCAGTTCTTC. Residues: CASSAPDRGNEQFF. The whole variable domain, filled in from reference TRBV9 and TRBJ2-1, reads DSGVTQTPKHLITATGQRVTLRCSPRSGDLSVYWYQQSLDQGLQFLIQYYNGEERAKGNILERFSAQQFPDLHSELNLSSLELGDSALYFCASSAPDRGNEQFFGPGTRLTVL.

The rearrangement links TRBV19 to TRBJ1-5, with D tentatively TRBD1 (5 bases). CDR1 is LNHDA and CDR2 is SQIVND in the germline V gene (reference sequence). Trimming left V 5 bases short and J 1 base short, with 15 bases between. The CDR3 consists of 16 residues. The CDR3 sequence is CASSPPQGASNQPQHF. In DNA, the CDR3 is TGTGCCAGTAGTCCCCCTCAGGGCGCGAGCAATCAGCCCCAGCATTTT.

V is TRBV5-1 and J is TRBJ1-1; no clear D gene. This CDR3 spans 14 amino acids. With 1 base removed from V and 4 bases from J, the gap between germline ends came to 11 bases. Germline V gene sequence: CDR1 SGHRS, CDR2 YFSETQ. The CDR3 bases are TGCGCCAGCAGCTTGTTGTCAGTCCCCACTGAAGCTTTCTTT. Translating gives CASSLLSVPTEAFF.

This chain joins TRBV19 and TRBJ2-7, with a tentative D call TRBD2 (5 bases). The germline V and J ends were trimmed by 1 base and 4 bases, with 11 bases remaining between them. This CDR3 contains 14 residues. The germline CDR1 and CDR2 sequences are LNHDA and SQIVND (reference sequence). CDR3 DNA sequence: TGTGCCAGTAGTATAGCGAGAGGGCCGTACGAGCAGTACTTC. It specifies CASSIARGPYEQYF.

CDR3 DNA sequence: TGTGCCTGGGGAACAGGGAATGGTGAGCAGTACTTC. Its translation is CAWGTGNGEQYF. J is TRBJ2-7 and V is TRBV30; D perhaps matches TRBD1 (6 bases). CDR1 and CDR2 (germline): GTSNPN, SVGIG (reference sequence). This CDR3 has 12 amino acids. Trimming took off 5 bases at V and 7 bases at J, with 15 bases between the two ends.

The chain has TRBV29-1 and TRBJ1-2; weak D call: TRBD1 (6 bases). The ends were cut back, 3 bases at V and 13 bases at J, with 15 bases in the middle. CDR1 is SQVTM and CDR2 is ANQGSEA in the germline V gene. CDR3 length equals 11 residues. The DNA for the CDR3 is TGCAGCGTTGAGCCGGACAGCCGGAGCACCTTC. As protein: CSVEPDSRSTF.